Shown below are 25 T cell receptor beta chains from a single sample sequenced in a study of T-cell memory formation after mild COVID-19 (dated by TCRdb to the early 2020s). Library preparation was by 5' RACE. Sequencer: Illumina NovaSeq 6000. The public reads were quality trimmed at Q25 with fastp and then assembled into clones with MiXCR by TCRdb, keeping productive beta chains. Rows matching on CDR3 protein sequence are summarized as one entry with the most common DNA and genes. Within this sample are 430,000 or so distinct CDR3 sequences, with about 23% of them counted one time only. The ten biggest clones cover under 15% of the sample. Material for sequencing was PBMCs or a T cell subset sorted from them (not recorded which). These receptors originate from an adult woman who had mild COVID-19 (a few samples of this study predate the infection). The sample titles of this study are shuffled in the database, so cell type and time point are left out; the donor was told from shared clones.

This clonotype was counted a few times. V gene TRBV7-2 combines with J gene TRBJ2-7, with no clear D. Germline V CDR1 and CDR2: SGHTA, FQGNSA. Trimming stripped 4 bases from V and 3 bases from J, with 7 bases between. CDR3 length equals 12 residues. The CDR3, as DNA: TGTGCCAGCAGCTCCCAGATCTACGAGCAGTACTTC. Residues: CASSSQIYEQYF.

The chain employs TRBV29-1 and TRBJ2-7; D is possibly TRBD1 or TRBD2 (5 bases each). The V end lost 7 bases, the J end lost 7 bases, and 20 bases lay between the germline ends. Germline-derived CDR1 and CDR2 are SQVTM and ANQGSEA. The CDR3 has 13 residues. CDR3 region: CSAVGPLSGEQYF. The CDR3 nucleotides read TGCAGCGCTGTGGGACCCCTGTCCGGGGAGCAGTACTTC.

This chain joins TRBV19 and TRBJ1-2; D remains ambiguous. Germline loops: CDR1 LNHDA, CDR2 SQIVND (reference sequence). The CDR3 loop spans 15 amino acids. V lost 7 bases to trimming and J lost 0 bases, with 15 bases between them. The CDR3 DNA follows: TGTGCCAGTATGACGACAAGCTTAGCTAACTATGGCTACACCTTC. Translating gives CASMTTSLANYGYTF.

The chain combines TRBV4-1 with TRBJ1-6; D is possibly TRBD1 (6 bases). Trimming cost V 3 bases and J 11 bases, with 17 bases left between them. The germline V gene has CDR1 MGHRA and CDR2 YSYEKL. CDR3 length: 15 amino acids. In DNA, the CDR3 is TGCGCCAGCAGCCAGCGGACAGCGGCCTTACCACCCCTCCACTTT. Translation: CASSQRTAALPPLHF.

The chain couples TRBV5-1 to TRBJ2-1; 7 bases line up with TRBD1. CDR3 length equals 13 residues. The trim removed 4 bases at V and 14 bases at J, leaving 12 bases unmatched. Germline-derived CDR1 and CDR2 are SGHRS and YFSETQ. The CDR3 coding sequence is TGCGCCAGCAGCCCCGCCGACAGGGACATGGAGTTCTTC. Its protein is CASSPADRDMEFF.

The V call is TRBV2, the J call TRBJ2-3; 10 positions match TRBD2. V shed 7 bases, J shed 6 bases, and the junction held 4 bases outside the gene matches. The CDR3 spans 13 residues. Germline V gene sequence: CDR1 SNHLY, CDR2 FYNNEI. CDR3 in DNA: TGTGCCAGCAAGGGACTAGCGTGGGATACGCAGTATTTT. This codes for CASKGLAWDTQYF.

Only a few counts were recorded for this clonotype. The chain links TRBV4-2 to TRBJ2-3; D is ambiguous. CDR3 length: 14 amino acids. Germline loops: CDR1 LGHNA, CDR2 YNFKEQ. V was trimmed by 0 bases and J by 2 bases, leaving 6 bases between them. The CDR3 protein is CASSQDLFTDTQYF. The CDR3 region has the DNA TGTGCCAGCAGCCAAGACTTGTTCACAGATACGCAGTATTTT.

The CDR3 loop reads CSASPTSGQETQYF. DNA of the CDR3: TGCAGCGCCTCCCCGACTAGCGGCCAAGAGACCCAGTACTTC. The chain couples TRBV29-1 to TRBJ2-5; 9 bases align to TRBD2. Germline V lookup: CDR1 SQVTM, CDR2 ANQGSEA. The CDR3 runs to 14 residues. V lost 7 bases and J lost 1; bases outside the gene matches: 7.

This clonotype was seen a handful of times. The chain carries TRBV7-9 and TRBJ1-1; D is undetermined. V lost 3 bases and J lost 0, with 8 bases in between. This CDR3 is built from 14 residues. Germline lookup yields CDR1 SEHNR and CDR2 FQNEAQ (reference sequence). The CDR3 is CASSFQQLNTEAFF. The DNA of the CDR3 is TGTGCCAGCAGCTTTCAGCAGCTGAACACTGAAGCTTTCTTT.

V usage is TRBV7-2 and J usage is TRBJ2-2; D not certain. Germline CDR1 SGHTA, CDR2 FQGNSA. The V end was cut by 5 bases, the J end by 5 bases, with 12 bases between. CDR3 length: 14 residues. CDR3 sequence reads: CASSQQRYTGELFF. The CDR3 region has the DNA TGTGCCAGCAGCCAACAAAGATATACCGGGGAGCTGTTTTTT.

This chain uses TRBV7-9 with TRBJ2-7; 12 bases are a match to TRBD2. This CDR3 has 15 residues. J lost 1 base, V lost 5 bases, and 3 bases had no gene match. Germline V lookup: CDR1 SEHNR, CDR2 FQNEAQ (reference sequence). The CDR3 is CASSTLAGGSYEQYF. The DNA for the CDR3 is TGTGCCAGCAGCACTCTAGCGGGAGGGTCCTACGAGCAGTACTTC.

This clonotype was counted between two and nine times. The rearrangement links TRBV5-1 to TRBJ2-7; perhaps TRBD1 as D (6 bases). CDR1 is SGHRS, CDR2 YFSETQ, per germline. The CDR3 covers 15 residues. V lost 6 bases and J lost 0, with 16 bases in between. The CDR3 DNA is TGCGCCAGCACCAAACAGGGAAGAGACTCCTACGAGCAGTACTTC. Its translation is CASTKQGRDSYEQYF.

This clonotype was seen only a few times. The CDR3 sequence: CASSQSGGTGPYEQYF. The CDR3 DNA sequence: TGTGCCAGCAGCCAGTCCGGAGGGACAGGGCCCTACGAGCAGTACTTC. This sequence joins TRBV4-2 and TRBJ2-7; 9 bases match TRBD1. This CDR3 is built from 16 residues. V shed 3 bases, J shed 2 bases, and the junction held 8 bases outside the gene matches. The germline CDR1 and CDR2 sequences are LGHNA and YNFKEQ.

V and J are TRBV15 and TRBJ2-7; 8 nucleotides line up with TRBD1. The CDR3 totals 16 residues. Germline V gene lookup returns CDR1 LNHNV and CDR2 YYDKDF (reference sequence). The V and J ends lost 0 bases and 4 bases, in that order; junction bases with no gene match: 8. CDR3 in DNA: TGTGCCACCAGCAGAGATCGAGAGACAGGGGAATACGAGCAGTACTTC. Translated: CATSRDRETGEYEQYF.

In its sample, this clonotype was seen a few times. V gene TRBV12-3 or TRBV12-4 combines with J gene TRBJ2-7, with 7 bases aligning to TRBD1. This CDR3 is built from 15 residues. With V trimmed by 5 bases and J by 2 bases, 9 bases remained unmatched. CDR3 nucleotide sequence: TGTGCCAGCAGTCGGACAGGAAGTTTCACCTACGAGCAGTACTTC. It is translated as CASSRTGSFTYEQYF.

The rearrangement links TRBV6-2 or TRBV6-3 to TRBJ2-7, with 8 bases lining up with TRBD2. The CDR3 has 14 residues. The germline gives CDR1 MNHEY, CDR2 SVGEGT. After removal of 4 bases from V and 2 bases from J, the junction contained 4 bases not matched to a gene. In DNA, the CDR3 is TGTGCCAGCAGTTCACCGGGACTAGCCTACGAGCAGTACTTC. This translates into CASSSPGLAYEQYF.

The V call is TRBV5-1, the J call TRBJ2-7; no definite D call. V lost 5 bases to trimming and J lost 0 bases, with 9 bases between them. The CDR3 has 13 amino acids. Germline lookup yields CDR1 SGHRS and CDR2 YFSETQ. The CDR3 region has the DNA TGCGCCAGCAGACTGTCTCTCTCCTACGAGCAGTACTTC. It translates to CASRLSLSYEQYF.

The chain combines TRBV27 with TRBJ2-7, with 7 bases lining up with TRBD1. J gave up 3 bases and V 3 bases, and 8 bases lay outside the gene matches. The CDR3 is 15 residues long. Germline CDR1 is MNHEY and CDR2 is SMNVEV (reference sequence). The CDR3 DNA reads TGTGCCAGCAGTTTTTACACAGGGGTCGGCTACGAGCAGTACTTC. This codes for CASSFYTGVGYEQYF.

The chain links TRBV19 to TRBJ2-2, with D possibly matching TRBD1 (6 bases). Trimming pared 5 bases from V and 1 base from J, leaving 14 bases between. CDR3 length: 16 residues. CDR1 is LNHDA, CDR2 SQIVND, per germline (reference sequence). CDR3 sequence: CASSSQRTVNTGELFF. As DNA, the CDR3 is TGTGCCAGTAGTTCCCAGAGGACAGTGAACACCGGGGAGCTGTTTTTT.

The chain is built from TRBV20-1 and TRBJ1-2; 11 nucleotides line up with TRBD1. Unmatched junction bases numbered 9, after V lost 5 bases and J lost 7 bases. The CDR3 spans 14 residues. Germline-derived CDR1 and CDR2 are DFQATT and SNEGSKA (reference sequence). The CDR3 is CSAPRTGGAGGYTF. The CDR3 nucleotides are TGCAGTGCTCCTAGGACAGGGGGCGCGGGTGGCTACACCTTC.

The CDR3 sequence is CASSLNRGSHNEQFF. For the CDR3, the DNA is TGTGCCAGCAGCCTCAACAGGGGGTCCCACAATGAGCAGTTCTTC. The chain links TRBV7-7 to TRBJ2-1; the match to TRBD1 covers 8 bases. Trimming took 5 bases from V and 5 from J; bases not matched to a gene: 8. There are 15 residues in the CDR3. Per the germline V gene, CDR1 is SSHAT and CDR2 is FNYEAQ (reference sequence).

The V gene is TRBV9, the J gene TRBJ2-7; tentative D call: TRBD2 (5 bases). V was cut by 1 base and J by 7 bases, with 18 bases left in between. Germline lookup yields CDR1 SGDLS and CDR2 YYNGEE. The CDR3 spans 15 residues. As DNA, the CDR3 is TGTGCCAGCAGCGTACCCGTAATCAGCCCGGGGGAGCAGTACTTC. It codes for CASSVPVISPGEQYF.

This clonotype was observed a handful of times. The chain has TRBV5-1 and TRBJ2-2; 8 bases match TRBD2. Trimming removed 3 bases from V and 6 bases from J; junction bases left unmatched: 16. The germline gives CDR1 SGHRS, CDR2 YFSETQ. The CDR3 contains 18 residues. The CDR3, as DNA: TGCGCCAGCAGCTACTACCCAGGGACTAGTTTAAGGGCCGGGGAGCTGTTTTTT. This translates into CASSYYPGTSLRAGELFF.

The chain has TRBV5-6 and TRBJ2-5; TRBD1 or TRBD2 may be the D gene (5 bases each). V lost 4 bases and J lost 4, with 20 bases in between. Germline values: CDR1 SGHDT, CDR2 YYEEEE. CDR3 length: 16 amino acids. In DNA form, the CDR3 reads TGTGCCAGCAGCCCCCTAGGGCCAGGGAGAGGAGAGACCCAGTACTTC. Translation: CASSPLGPGRGETQYF.

This clonotype was counted between two and nine times. This chain connects TRBV7-9 to TRBJ1-2; D call uncertain. Germline V CDR1 and CDR2: SEHNR, FQNEAQ (reference sequence). CDR3 length: 14 residues. V gave up 3 bases and J gave up 4 bases, with 12 bases separating them. The CDR3 sequence: CASSFAVDSYGYTF. The CDR3 coding sequence is TGTGCCAGCAGCTTCGCTGTTGATTCCTATGGCTACACCTTC.